Listed below are T cell receptor beta chains from one sample, sequenced in a study of T-cell reconstitution after alpha-beta-depleted transplantation in children. TCRdb reprocessed the PCR reads via MiXCR and lists one record per CDR3 protein. The sample contains roughly 340,000 distinct CDR3 sequences, around 15% of which appear only once. The specimen was PBMCs, mostly from graft donor cells, collected 360 days after TCRalphabeta/CD19-depleted stem cell transplant. The receptors originated from a male patient between 2 and 10 years old who had a stem cell transplant for acute lymphoblastic leukemia, so the T cells may come from the graft donor. CDR3s include the opening cysteine and the closing phenylalanine or tryptophan. Each record gives: J gene, clone size, V gene, D gene, CDR3 protein, CDR3 DNA. The D gene is left open where the match is weak. For some rows the clone size is stated as once, few or many, or as a class when expanded; others skip it.

TRBJ2-5,NA,TRBV5-1,NA,CASTPGPQETQYF,TGCGCCAGCACCCCGGGACCTCAAGAGACCCAGTACTTC
TRBJ2-7,NA,TRBV18,NA,CASSPPNGNPYEQYF,TGTGCCAGCTCACCACCGAACGGAAACCCCTACGAGCAGTACTTC
TRBJ2-1,NA,TRBV6-2/TRBV6-3,NA,CASSYPRYSYNEQFF,TGTGCCAGCAGTTACCCCAGATACTCCTACAATGAGCAGTTCTTC
TRBJ2-7,NA,TRBV28,NA,CASSLPDVGYEQYF,TGTGCCAGCAGTTTACCGGACGTCGGCTACGAGCAGTACTTC
TRBJ2-7,NA,TRBV5-5,TRBD1,CASSRDRLSYEQYF,TGTGCCAGCAGCCGGGACAGGCTCTCCTACGAGCAGTACTTC
TRBJ1-6,NA,TRBV7-2,TRBD1,CASSPPRQGDSPLHF,TGTGCCAGCAGCCCTCCCCGACAGGGCGATTCACCCCTCCACTTT
TRBJ2-7,NA,TRBV4-2,NA,CASSQPPGYEQYF,TGTGCCAGCAGCCAACCCCCAGGGTACGAGCAGTACTTC
TRBJ1-5,many,TRBV20-1,NA,CSANETKYCSNQPQHF,TGCAGTGCAAACGAAACGAAATACTGTAGCAATCAGCCCCAGCATTTT
TRBJ2-3,few,TRBV24-1,NA,CATSDRDTEGADTQYF,TGTGCCACCAGTGACCGGGACACCGAGGGCGCAGATACGCAGTATTTT
TRBJ2-2,few,TRBV7-9,NA,CASSSTPGGPRTGELFF,TGTGCCAGCAGCTCCACCCCCGGAGGGCCGCGCACCGGGGAGCTGTTTTTT
TRBJ2-6,few,TRBV7-3,TRBD1,CASSLMGQGTGANVLTF,TGTGCCAGCAGCTTAATGGGACAGGGAACTGGGGCCAACGTCCTGACTTTC
TRBJ2-7,NA,TRBV12-3/TRBV12-4,NA,CASSLTVSYEQYF,TGTGCCAGCAGTTTGACAGTTTCCTACGAGCAGTACTTC
TRBJ2-3,few,TRBV9,TRBD2,CASSVRLATPDTQYF,TGTGCCAGCAGCGTCCGACTAGCGACCCCAGATACGCAGTATTTT
TRBJ2-5,NA,TRBV12-3/TRBV12-4,TRBD1,CASSLFTGGEGTQYF,TGTGCCAGCAGCCTATTCACAGGGGGCGAGGGGACCCAGTACTTC
TRBJ2-7,NA,TRBV7-9,NA,CASSLLIGSGDYYEQYF,TGTGCCAGCAGCTTGTTAATCGGTAGTGGCGACTACTACGAGCAGTACTTC
TRBJ2-7,many,TRBV28,NA,CASSRQLPLGEQYF,TGTGCCAGCAGCCGACAGCTTCCGTTGGGCGAGCAGTACTTC
TRBJ2-1,few,TRBV19,TRBD2,CASSGLGLAGTYNEQFF,TGTGCCAGTAGTGGGCTTGGACTAGCGGGAACGTACAATGAGCAGTTCTTC
TRBJ2-1,NA,TRBV4-3,NA,CASSQGTRLAGNEQFF,TGCGCCAGCAGCCAAGGCACGAGGCTAGCTGGCAATGAGCAGTTCTTC
TRBJ2-2,NA,TRBV27,NA,CASSSHNTGELFF,TGTGCCAGCAGTTCCCACAACACCGGGGAGCTGTTTTTT
TRBJ1-1,NA,TRBV5-1,NA,CASSLEGLGAFF,TGCGCCAGCAGCTTGGAGGGCCTTGGAGCTTTCTTT
TRBJ2-7,many,TRBV12-3/TRBV12-4,NA,CASSLESTSYEQYF,TGTGCCAGCAGTTTGGAGAGCACCTCCTACGAGCAGTACTTC
TRBJ2-1,many,TRBV28,TRBD1,CASSSSGTVISYNEQFF,TGTGCCAGCAGTTCCTCCGGGACAGTCATCTCCTACAATGAGCAGTTCTTC
TRBJ2-1,few,TRBV4-3,NA,CASSQDANEQFF,TGCGCCAGCAGCCAAGATGCGAATGAGCAGTTCTTC
TRBJ2-1,NA,TRBV6-4,NA,CASSSPGGWGLYNEQFF,TGTGCCAGCAGTTCGCCTGGGGGGTGGGGGCTCTACAATGAGCAGTTCTTC
TRBJ2-1,NA,TRBV29-1,NA,CSVPHSYNEQFF,TGCAGCGTCCCGCACTCCTACAATGAGCAGTTCTTC
TRBJ2-7,few,TRBV4-1,TRBD2,CASSQASGVFYEQYF,TGCGCCAGCAGCCAGGCTAGCGGGGTATTTTACGAGCAGTACTTC
TRBJ2-5,few,TRBV29-1,NA,CSVGGAGTYQETQYF,TGCAGCGTTGGAGGTGCGGGAACGTACCAAGAGACCCAGTACTTC
TRBJ1-1,few,TRBV21-1,NA,CASTPGLRAFF,TGTGCCAGCACCCCGGGACTGCGGGCTTTCTTT
TRBJ2-1,many,TRBV4-3,NA,CASSQAASSYNEQFF,TGCGCCAGCAGCCAGGCCGCTAGTTCTTACAATGAGCAGTTCTTC
TRBJ2-3,few,TRBV15,TRBD2,CATSRERSAGLAVTDTQYF,TGTGCCACCAGCAGAGAACGTAGTGCGGGACTAGCGGTCACAGATACGCAGTATTTT
TRBJ2-7,few,TRBV19,NA,CASSIGAAEQYF,TGTGCCAGTAGTATCGGAGCGGCCGAGCAGTACTTC
TRBJ1-1,few,TRBV7-2,NA,CASSLDRVGSNTEAFF,TGTGCCAGCAGCTTAGACAGGGTGGGATCGAACACTGAAGCTTTCTTT
TRBJ2-1,NA,TRBV7-9,NA,CASSYPMVDEQFF,TGTGCCAGCAGCTACCCCATGGTCGATGAGCAGTTCTTC
TRBJ1-2,NA,TRBV3-1,TRBD1,CASSQMRTGHNYGYTF,TGTGCCAGCAGCCAAATGAGGACAGGACACAACTATGGCTACACCTTC
TRBJ2-1,NA,TRBV14,TRBD1,CASSPRDRGRNEQFF,TGTGCCAGCAGCCCCCGGGACAGGGGCAGGAATGAGCAGTTCTTC
TRBJ2-5,NA,TRBV3-1,NA,CASSPRSQGIETQYF,TGTGCCAGCAGCCCCCGGTCACAGGGTATCGAGACCCAGTACTTC
TRBJ2-1,NA,TRBV20-1,NA,CSAVVSAGSSYNEQFF,TGCAGTGCTGTCGTGTCGGCGGGGAGCTCCTACAATGAGCAGTTCTTC
TRBJ1-6,few,TRBV7-2,NA,CASSSLTLYNSPLHF,TGTGCCAGCAGCTCTTTGACCCTTTATAATTCACCCCTCCACTTT
TRBJ2-2,NA,TRBV11-2,NA,CASSTPRGGTGELFF,TGTGCCAGCAGTACACCCAGAGGAGGCACCGGGGAGCTGTTTTTT
TRBJ2-2,many,TRBV15,TRBD1,CATSREQGNGELFF,TGTGCCACCAGCAGAGAACAGGGGAACGGGGAGCTGTTTTTT
TRBJ2-2,few,TRBV9,NA,CASSVAGMGELFF,TGTGCCAGCAGCGTAGCTGGGATGGGGGAGCTGTTTTTT
TRBJ2-6,NA,TRBV19,TRBD1,CASSIRQGAQANVLTF,TGTGCCAGTAGTATCCGACAGGGGGCGCAGGCCAACGTCCTGACTTTC
TRBJ2-5,many,TRBV5-1,NA,CASSFTPQETQYF,TGCGCCAGCAGCTTCACCCCCCAAGAGACCCAGTACTTC
TRBJ2-1,few,TRBV20-1,TRBD2,CSAHYDPTSGRADNEQFF,TGCAGTGCCCACTATGACCCGACTAGCGGGAGGGCGGACAATGAGCAGTTCTTC
TRBJ1-1,NA,TRBV6-2/TRBV6-3,NA,CASSYEYMYMNTEAFF,TGTGCCAGCAGTTACGAGTATATGTACATGAACACTGAAGCTTTCTTT
TRBJ2-2,few,TRBV10-3,NA,CATRTVDTGELFF,TGTGCCACCAGGACAGTAGACACCGGGGAGCTGTTTTTT
TRBJ2-1,many,TRBV29-1,NA,CSVGAYNEQFF,TGCAGCGTTGGAGCCTACAATGAGCAGTTCTTC
TRBJ2-3,NA,TRBV4-3,NA,CASSQDHRLSTDTQYF,TGCGCCAGCAGCCAAGATCATAGGCTGAGCACAGATACGCAGTATTTT
TRBJ2-7,few,TRBV5-1,NA,CASSSLYTYEQYF,TGCGCCAGCAGCTCCCTTTATACCTACGAGCAGTACTTC
TRBJ1-2,NA,TRBV4-3,NA,CASSQEARVPYGYTF,TGCGCCAGCAGCCAAGAAGCCAGAGTTCCCTATGGCTACACCTTC
TRBJ2-1,few,TRBV7-3,TRBD2,CASSFTPGTSVNEQFF,TGTGCCAGCAGCTTTACCCCCGGGACTAGCGTCAATGAGCAGTTCTTC
TRBJ2-1,few,TRBV29-1,TRBD2,CSVEGLAGGPGEQFF,TGCAGCGTTGAAGGACTAGCGGGAGGGCCCGGTGAGCAGTTCTTC
TRBJ2-7,few,TRBV29-1,NA,CSVDYGPEQYF,TGCAGCGTTGATTACGGTCCCGAGCAGTACTTC
TRBJ1-1,NA,TRBV5-1,TRBD1,CASSVNRGMNTEAFF,TGCGCCAGCAGCGTCAACAGGGGTATGAACACTGAAGCTTTCTTT
TRBJ2-2,NA,TRBV4-3,NA,CASSHLGLENTGELFF,TGCGCCAGCAGCCATCTAGGGTTGGAGAACACCGGGGAGCTGTTTTTT
TRBJ2-6,few,TRBV28,NA,CASSSPGGANVLTF,TGTGCCAGCAGCTCCCCAGGTGGGGCCAACGTCCTGACTTTC
TRBJ2-1,NA,TRBV27,TRBD2,CASSLFGLAGSLQFF,TGTGCCAGCAGTTTATTTGGGCTAGCGGGAAGTCTGCAGTTCTTC
TRBJ2-7,many,TRBV5-4,NA,CASSLEGTSYEQYF,TGTGCCAGCAGCTTGGAGGGGACAAGTTACGAGCAGTACTTC